The present TCR beta chain was sequenced within a study of graft-versus-host responses after intestinal transplantation. Points from the study as a whole: Early post-transplant falls in HvG clones accompanied the peak levels of circulating GvH clones.

This CDR3 contains 15 residues. Germline CDR1 and CDR2: SGDLS and YYNGEE. V trimming: 0 bases; J trimming: 3 bases; junction bases outside the gene matches: 4. Libraries were prepared by immunoSEQ multiplex PCR; TCRdb keeps only in-frame clonotypes and omits some of them. The table has about 100,000 clones, over 75% seen once. This clone is a singleton in its sample. Its antigen is not known. The sample here was PBMCs, taken about 450 days after intestinal transplant. This clonotype originated in a human patient who received an intestinal transplant, so some T cells may come from the graft donor. The rearrangement uses TRBV9 and TRBJ2-7; 9 positions agree with TRBD1. DNA for the CDR3: TGTGCCAGCAGCGTAGAGGGGACAGGGTTCTACGAGCAGTACTTC. It is translated as CASSVEGTGFYEQYF. Supplemented by reference TRBV9 and TRBJ2-7, the full variable domain reads DSGVTQTPKHLITATGQRVTLRCSPRSGDLSVYWYQQSLDQGLQFLIQYYNGEERAKGNILERFSAQQFPDLHSELNLSSLELGDSALYFCASSVEGTGFYEQYFGPGTRLTVT.